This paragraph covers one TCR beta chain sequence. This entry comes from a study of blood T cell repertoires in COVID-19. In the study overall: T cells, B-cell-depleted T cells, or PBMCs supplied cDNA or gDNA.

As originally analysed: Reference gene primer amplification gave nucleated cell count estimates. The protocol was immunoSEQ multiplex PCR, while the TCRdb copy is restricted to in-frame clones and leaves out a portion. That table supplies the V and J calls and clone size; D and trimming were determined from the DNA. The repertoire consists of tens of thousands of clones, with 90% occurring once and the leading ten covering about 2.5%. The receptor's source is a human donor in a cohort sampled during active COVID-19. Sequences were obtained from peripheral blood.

In nucleotides, the CDR3 is TGTGCCAGCAGTGTGGACATCGGAAGCGGGAGATACGAGCAGTACTTC. The encoded protein is CASSVDIGSGRYEQYF. The genes are TRBV6-1 and TRBJ2-7, with TRBD2 matching over 8 bases. The germline V gene encodes CDR1 MNHNS and CDR2 SASEGT. The CDR3 spans 16 residues. The ends lost 4 bases at V and 4 bases at J; junction bases unmatched: 12.